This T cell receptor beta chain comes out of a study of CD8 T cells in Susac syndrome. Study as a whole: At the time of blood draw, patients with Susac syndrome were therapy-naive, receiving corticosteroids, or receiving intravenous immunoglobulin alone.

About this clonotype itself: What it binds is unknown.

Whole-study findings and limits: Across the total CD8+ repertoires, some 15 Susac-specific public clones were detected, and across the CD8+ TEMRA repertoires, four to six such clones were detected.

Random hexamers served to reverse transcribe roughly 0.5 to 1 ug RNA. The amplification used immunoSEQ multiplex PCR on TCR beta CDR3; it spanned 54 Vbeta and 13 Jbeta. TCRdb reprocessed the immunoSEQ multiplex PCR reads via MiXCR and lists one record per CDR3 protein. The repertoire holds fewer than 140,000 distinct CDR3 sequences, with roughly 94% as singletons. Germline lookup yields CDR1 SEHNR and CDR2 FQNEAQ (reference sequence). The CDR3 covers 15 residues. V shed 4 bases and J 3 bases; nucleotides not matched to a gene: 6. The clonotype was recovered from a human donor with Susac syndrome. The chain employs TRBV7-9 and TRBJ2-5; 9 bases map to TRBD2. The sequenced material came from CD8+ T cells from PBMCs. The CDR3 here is CASSSPGLAKETQYF. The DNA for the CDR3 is TGTGCCAGCAGCTCCCCGGGACTAGCCAAAGAGACCCAGTACTTC.